These 7 T cell receptor beta chains share one sample of origin, sequenced in a study of blood T cell repertoires in COVID-19. The protocol was immunoSEQ multiplex PCR, while the TCRdb copy is restricted to in-frame clones and leaves out a portion. The sample yields roughly 100,000 clones, approximately 88% seen once. Sequencing used peripheral blood. These receptors all stem from a man older than 75 with acute or convalescent COVID-19.

This clone was observed a single time. The CDR3 is CASSPPSTGSRVPNYGYTF. The CDR3, as DNA: TGTGCCAGCTCACCACCATCGACGGGCAGCAGGGTTCCTAACTATGGCTACACCTTC. V usage is TRBV18 and J usage is TRBJ1-2; possible D gene TRBD1, 5 bases. From germline, CDR1 is KGHSH and CDR2 LQKENI. With 0 bases removed from V and 0 bases from J, the gap between germline ends came to 20 bases. The CDR3 loop spans 19 amino acids.

This clone was seen only a few times. This sequence joins TRBV7-3 and TRBJ2-3, with 8 bases aligning to TRBD2. V lost 0 bases to trimming and J lost 2 bases; unmatched junction nucleotides: 4. CDR3 length: 16 residues. CDR1 is SGHTA, CDR2 FQGTGA, per germline. CDR3 in DNA: TGTGCCAGCAGCTTAACCACTAGCGGCTACACAGATACGCAGTATTTT. Amino acid sequence: CASSLTTSGYTDTQYF.

The V and J genes are TRBV25-1 and TRBJ2-7, with 9 bases aligning to TRBD1. CDR1 MGHDK and CDR2 SYGVNS come from the germline V gene. CDR3 length equals 14 residues. V shed 8 bases and J 4 bases; nucleotides not matched to a gene: 9. The CDR3 protein is CASDSGQGPYEQYF. CDR3 DNA: TGTGCCAGCGACTCGGGACAGGGACCGTACGAGCAGTACTTC.

This rearrangement joins TRBV27 to TRBJ1-1; weak D call: TRBD1 (6 bases). Germline values: CDR1 MNHEY, CDR2 SMNVEV (reference sequence). V dropped 4 bases and J dropped 5 bases, with 11 bases sitting between them. This CDR3 is built from 13 residues. CDR3 nucleotides: TGTGCCAGCAGTTACAGGGAAGGGACTGAAGCTTTCTTT. It translates to CASSYREGTEAFF.

The chain carries TRBV12-5 and TRBJ1-1; unclear D gene. The CDR3 has 13 residues. Germline values: CDR1 LGHNT, CDR2 FRNRAP. V lost 7 bases, J lost 2 bases, and 11 bases lay in between. CDR3 sequence: CASAPGQNTEAFF. The CDR3 region has the DNA TGTGCTAGTGCCCCTGGGCAAAACACTGAAGCTTTCTTT.

The chain recombines TRBV28 with TRBJ1-2; weak D call: TRBD1 (5 bases). This CDR3 region has 13 residues. Between the trimmed V and J ends, which lost 7 bases and 5 bases, there was a span of 14 bases. Germline V gene data show CDR1 as MDHEN and CDR2 as SYDVKM. CDR3 sequence: CASNLSQGYGYTF. The CDR3, as DNA: TGTGCCAGCAACCTCAGTCAGGGTTATGGCTACACCTTC.

The chain carries TRBV10-2 and TRBJ1-2; 8 nucleotides align to TRBD1. With 3 bases clipped from V and 5 bases from J, the junction kept 2 bases outside the gene matches. CDR3 length: 13 residues. CDR1 and CDR2 from the germline V gene are WSHSY and SAAADI. Written as DNA, the CDR3 is TGCGCCAGCAGTGACACAGGGGGGTATGGCTACACCTTC. Protein product: CASSDTGGYGYTF.